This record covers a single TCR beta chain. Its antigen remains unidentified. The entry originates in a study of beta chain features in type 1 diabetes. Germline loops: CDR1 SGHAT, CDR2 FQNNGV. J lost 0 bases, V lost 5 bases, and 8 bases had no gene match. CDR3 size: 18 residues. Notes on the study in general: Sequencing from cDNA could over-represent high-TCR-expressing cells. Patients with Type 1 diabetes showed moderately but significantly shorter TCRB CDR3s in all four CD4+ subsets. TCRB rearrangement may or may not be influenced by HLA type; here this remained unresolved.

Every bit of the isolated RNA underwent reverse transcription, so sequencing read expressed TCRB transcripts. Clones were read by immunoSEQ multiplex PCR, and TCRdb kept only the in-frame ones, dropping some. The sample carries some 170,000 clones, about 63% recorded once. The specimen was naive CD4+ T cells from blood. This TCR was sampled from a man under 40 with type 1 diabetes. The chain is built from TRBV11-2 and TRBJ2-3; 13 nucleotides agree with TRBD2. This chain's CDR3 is CASSPGLAGRPSTDTQYF. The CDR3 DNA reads TGTGCCAGCAGCCCGGGACTAGCGGGGCGTCCTAGCACAGATACGCAGTATTTT.